The TCR beta chain under discussion was sequenced for a study of post-analysis software for immune sequencing data. Study information: Patients with relapsing-remitting, secondary progressive and progressive-relapsing multiple sclerosis courses were all represented. Study-wide findings and caveats: Strong same-batch co-clustering of samples appeared with F measure clustering. Controls showed lower frequencies than patients for several TRBV segments, and TRBV5-6, TRBV5-1 and TRBV20-1 were among these. Significantly lower normalized Chao1 diversity was found in patients with multiple sclerosis relative to controls.

About this clonotype: The target antigen is unknown.

Built from TCR beta cDNA, the libraries had unique molecular identifiers in them. Input of roughly 0.95 to 11 million T cells yielded around 460,000 cDNA molecules. Using its own MiXCR run on the PCR reads, TCRdb lists one record per CDR3 protein. The sample lists almost 700,000 distinct CDR3 sequences, approximately 60% occurring once. The germline V gene has CDR1 SQVTM and CDR2 ANQGSEA. The CDR3 extends over 14 amino acids. V was clipped by 3 bases and J by 5 bases, with 17 bases between them. Input material: blood. The TCR comes from a girl aged 2 to 9 with multiple sclerosis. The rearrangement joins TRBV29-1 to TRBJ2-7; D may be TRBD1 (5 bases). As DNA, the CDR3 is TGCAGCGTTGATGGGCAGGGTGACATCCACGAGCAGTACTTC. This codes for CSVDGQGDIHEQYF.